The 31 T cell receptor beta chains listed next were all sequenced from one sample in a study of Ad26.COV2.S vaccination and SARS-CoV-2 variants listed by TCRdb under 2021. Library generation was performed with the immunoSEQ multiplex PCR assay. The table comes from immuneACCESS by way of TCRdb, which keeps in-frame sequences with V and J called. Part of the clones is missing from these tables; in studies checked, under half for an unresolved V gene and the rest for unknown reasons. The sample yields about 350,000 clones; more than 75% were counted once. The ten largest make up about 3.5% of the sample. This specimen's treatment or condition label, per the study, means: about 20 received Ad26.COV2.S at low or high dose, single or two shots; several received placebo; per-sample allocation not given. For vaccine and placebo recipients, the sequenced repertoires came from samples collected on day 63 after the first injection.

Specimen: peripheral blood, collected in a trial of Ad26.COV2.S vaccine versus placebo. All receptors derive from a person between 18 and 65 years old who received the Ad26.COV2.S COVID-19 vaccine or a placebo.

This clone was detected once. The gene calls are TRBV5-6 and TRBJ2-7; D unresolved. The CDR3 runs to 15 residues. Per germline, CDR1 SGHDT and CDR2 YYEEEE. V shed 4 bases and J shed 0 bases, with 14 bases lying between them. CDR3 sequence: CASSTPVGISYEQYF. The CDR3 DNA sequence: TGTGCCAGCAGCACCCCGGTGGGGATCTCCTACGAGCAGTACTTC.

The chain has TRBV25-1 and TRBJ2-1; D is unclear. The germline CDR1 and CDR2 sequences are MGHDK and SYGVNS. The CDR3 covers 16 residues. The germline V and J ends were trimmed by 3 bases and 2 bases, with 14 bases remaining between them. This CDR3 is CASSDLTGRTYNEQFF. The CDR3 DNA reads TGTGCCAGCAGTGACCTCACTGGTCGGACCTACAATGAGCAGTTCTTC.

The chain joins TRBV28 to TRBJ2-7; TRBD2 aligns across 10 bases. The junction had 5 bases not matched to a gene; V was cut back by 4 bases and J by 2 bases. CDR3 length equals 15 residues. Germline V gene sequence: CDR1 MDHEN, CDR2 SYDVKM. In DNA form, the CDR3 reads TGTGCCAGCAGTTCGCGGACTAGCGGCGCCTACGAGCAGTACTTC. Encoded protein: CASSSRTSGAYEQYF.

This clone was observed at least ten times. This CDR3 reads CASSVGQHNEQFF. The CDR3 nucleotides are TGTGCCAGCAGCGTAGGACAGCACAATGAGCAGTTCTTC. The chain is built from TRBV9 and TRBJ2-1, with D perhaps matching TRBD1 (5 bases). Germline CDR1 is SGDLS and CDR2 is YYNGEE. Trimming pared 0 bases from V and 5 bases from J, leaving 6 bases between. The CDR3 totals 13 residues. The full variable domain, rest sourced from reference TRBV9 and TRBJ2-1, is DSGVTQTPKHLITATGQRVTLRCSPRSGDLSVYWYQQSLDQGLQFLIQYYNGEERAKGNILERFSAQQFPDLHSELNLSSLELGDSALYFCASSVGQHNEQFFGPGTRLTVL.

This chain links TRBV29-1 with TRBJ2-3, with 9 bases aligning to TRBD1. In germline, CDR1 is SQVTM, CDR2 ANQGSEA. V was clipped by 5 bases and J by 2 bases; unmatched bases: 8. CDR3 length: 15 residues. The CDR3 DNA follows: TGCAGCGTTCCGGGACAGGGTTTTCACACAGATACGCAGTATTTT. Translation gives CSVPGQGFHTDTQYF.

The genes are TRBV5-1 and TRBJ1-6, with unresolved D. This CDR3 is 15 amino acids long. Germline-derived CDR1 and CDR2 are SGHRS and YFSETQ. V was trimmed by 0 bases and J by 2 bases, leaving 6 bases between them. The CDR3 sequence: CASSLESTYNSPLHF. The CDR3 DNA reads as TGCGCCAGCAGCTTGGAATCCACCTATAATTCACCCCTCCACTTT.

This chain joins TRBV5-1 and TRBJ2-6; 12 nucleotides match TRBD1. The V and J ends lost 0 bases and 3 bases, in that order; junction bases with no gene match: 7. The germline CDR1 and CDR2 sequences are SGHRS and YFSETQ. This CDR3 spans 19 amino acids. The CDR3 nucleotides read TGCGCCAGCAGCTTGGCCGCACGGGACAGGGGGCTTGGGGCCAACGTCCTGACTTTC. The encoded protein is CASSLAARDRGLGANVLTF.

The CDR3 sequence: CASTTGPVDQPQHF. The CDR3 nucleotides read TGTGCCAGCACCACAGGGCCCGTCGATCAGCCCCAGCATTTT. V and J are TRBV5-5 and TRBJ1-5; possible D gene TRBD1, 6 bases. The CDR3 covers 14 residues. Germline CDR1 reads SGHKS; CDR2 reads YYEKEE (reference sequence). Trimming removed 6 bases at V and 5 bases at J, with 15 bases between.

The chain uses TRBV6-6 and TRBJ2-7; D call uncertain. V lost 5 bases and J lost 2, with 13 bases in between. The CDR3 is 14 amino acids. The V gene's germline CDR1 is MNHNY and CDR2 SVGAGI (reference sequence). As DNA, the CDR3 is TGTGCCAGCAGTCAAATCGGAAGCACCTACGAGCAGTACTTC. It specifies CASSQIGSTYEQYF.

In this sample, this clone turned up once. The chain carries TRBV11-2 and TRBJ2-1; D is uncertain. V lost 4 bases to trimming and J lost 5 bases, with 18 bases between them. Per germline, CDR1 SGHAT and CDR2 FQNNGV. This CDR3 has 16 amino acids. The CDR3 here is CASSSGGWALHNEQFF. The CDR3, as DNA: TGTGCCAGCAGCTCGGGCGGCTGGGCTCTCCACAATGAGCAGTTCTTC.

This chain connects TRBV12-3 or TRBV12-4 to TRBJ2-7; D might be TRBD1 (5 bases). V shed 10 bases and J shed 4 bases, with 14 bases lying between them. This CDR3 region has 12 residues. CDR3 coding DNA: TGTGCCACTGGCGGACAAGCATACGAGCAGTACTTC. It yields the protein CATGGQAYEQYF.

J is TRBJ2-3 and V is TRBV25-1, with 8 bases fitting TRBD1. J lost 5 bases, V lost 5 bases, and 12 bases had no gene match. Germline V gene sequence: CDR1 MGHDK, CDR2 SYGVNS. This CDR3 has 16 residues. As DNA, the CDR3 is TGTGCCAGCAGTCTCCGGACAGGGCAAGGTAGAGATACGCAGTATTTT. Translating gives CASSLRTGQGRDTQYF.

V and J are TRBV5-1 and TRBJ2-2; D ambiguous. The germline V and J ends were trimmed by 0 bases and 5 bases, with 14 bases remaining between them. CDR1 is SGHRS and CDR2 is YFSETQ in the germline V gene. This CDR3 spans 16 amino acids. CDR3 nucleotides: TGCGCCAGCAGCTTGGGCTGGACGGCTTTAACCGGGGAGCTGTTTTTT. Translation gives CASSLGWTALTGELFF. The entire variable domain, with the rest obtained from reference TRBV5-1 and TRBJ2-2, is as follows: KAGVTQTPRYLIKTRGQQVTLSCSPISGHRSVSWYQQTPGQGLQFLFEYFSETQRNKGNFPGRFSGRQFSNSRSEMNVSTLELGDSALYLCASSLGWTALTGELFFGEGSRLTVL.

The chain uses TRBV15 and TRBJ1-2; D is ambiguous. V gave up 4 bases and J gave up 8 bases, with 14 bases separating them. CDR1 is LNHNV and CDR2 is YYDKDF in the germline V gene (reference sequence). CDR3 size: 13 residues. DNA for the CDR3: TGTGCCACCAGCAACTGGCGGGTCTCGGGCTACACCTTC. Translated, it gives CATSNWRVSGYTF.

The table lists this clone with a few counts. The J gene is TRBJ2-7, the V gene TRBV18, with TRBD1 identical over 9 bases. CDR3 length: 16 amino acids. V was clipped by 4 bases and J by 0 bases; unmatched bases: 7. CDR1 is KGHSH and CDR2 is LQKENI in the germline V gene. The CDR3 loop reads CASSHSGQGRSYEQYF. CDR3 bases: TGTGCCAGCTCACACTCGGGACAGGGCCGCTCCTACGAGCAGTACTTC.

CDR3 nucleotides: TGCAGCATTGGAAAAATTGGACAGGTTGACAATGAGCAGTTCTTC. The encoded protein is CSIGKIGQVDNEQFF. This rearrangement joins TRBV29-1 to TRBJ2-1; 7 nucleotides line up with TRBD1. Germline values: CDR1 SQVTM, CDR2 ANQGSEA. CDR3 length: 15 residues. The trim removed 8 bases at V and 5 bases at J, leaving 15 bases unmatched.

The chain joins TRBV11-2 to TRBJ2-5; D call uncertain. The germline V gene encodes CDR1 SGHAT and CDR2 FQNNGV. V lost 5 bases to trimming and J lost 5 bases, with 12 bases between them. This CDR3 has 13 amino acids. CDR3 DNA sequence: TGTGCCAGCAGCCCAGGCGCGTGGGAGACCCAGTACTTC. Protein sequence: CASSPGAWETQYF.

The chain couples TRBV5-6 to TRBJ2-1; possible D gene TRBD2, 5 bases. The CDR3 is 18 amino acids. Germline V gene data show CDR1 as SGHDT and CDR2 as YYEEEE. V gave up 2 bases and J gave up 0 bases, with 18 bases separating them. This CDR3 is CASSLLLSSGSSYNEQFF. The CDR3 DNA follows: TGTGCCAGCAGCTTACTATTATCAAGCGGAAGCTCCTACAATGAGCAGTTCTTC.

The count of this clone is one. The V and J genes are TRBV28 and TRBJ2-7, with 8 bases that match TRBD2. The CDR3 is made up of 16 amino acids. Germline CDR1 and CDR2: MDHEN and SYDVKM. V lost 2 bases, J lost 0 bases, and 6 bases stayed unmatched. In nucleotides, the CDR3 is TGTGCCAGCAGTTTAGCCCGGGAGGGGATCTCCTACGAGCAGTACTTC. It yields the protein CASSLAREGISYEQYF.

The chain combines TRBV5-1 with TRBJ2-5; 10 bases align to TRBD2. CDR1 is SGHRS and CDR2 is YFSETQ in the germline V gene. V trimming: 3 bases; J trimming: 1 base; junction bases outside the gene matches: 6. This CDR3 has 16 residues. The CDR3, as DNA: TGCGCCAGCAGCTCCTCGGGACTAGCGTTCCAAGAGACCCAGTACTTC. Its protein is CASSSSGLAFQETQYF. The full variable domain, with the rest looked up from reference TRBV5-1 and TRBJ2-5, is KAGVTQTPRYLIKTRGQQVTLSCSPISGHRSVSWYQQTPGQGLQFLFEYFSETQRNKGNFPGRFSGRQFSNSRSEMNVSTLELGDSALYLCASSSSGLAFQETQYFGPGTRLLVL.

This clone was recorded a few times. V gene TRBV27 combines with J gene TRBJ2-7, with 11 bases that match TRBD2. The CDR3 has 15 residues. With 6 bases clipped from V and 3 bases from J, the junction kept 7 bases outside the gene matches. From germline, CDR1 is MNHEY and CDR2 SMNVEV (reference sequence). The CDR3 coding sequence is TGTGCCAGCAGGGTTCATAGCGGGAGGGTCTACGAGCAGTACTTC. Its protein is CASRVHSGRVYEQYF.

DNA for the CDR3: TGTGCCAGCAGCGTAGGTCCCTGGTACAGCTCAGACTACTCTGGGGCCAACGTCCTGACTTTC. It translates to CASSVGPWYSSDYSGANVLTF. The gene calls are TRBV9 and TRBJ2-6, with a tentative D call TRBD2 (5 bases). Germline CDR1 SGDLS, CDR2 YYNGEE. V was clipped by 0 bases and J by 0 bases, with 22 bases between them. CDR3 length: 21 residues.

This clone was seen a handful of times. The chain joins TRBV15 to TRBJ1-2; D possibly corresponds to TRBD1 (6 bases). The germline V gene encodes CDR1 LNHNV and CDR2 YYDKDF (reference sequence). The CDR3 extends over 12 amino acids. V was shortened by 3 bases and J by 8 bases, with 10 bases between the two germline ends. The CDR3 loop reads CATSRQGNGYTF. CDR3 nucleotide sequence: TGTGCCACCAGCAGGCAGGGGAACGGCTACACCTTC.

The V gene is TRBV5-1, the J gene TRBJ2-3, with D tentatively TRBD2 (6 bases). Germline loops: CDR1 SGHRS, CDR2 YFSETQ. The germline V and J ends were trimmed by 4 bases and 0 bases, with 18 bases remaining between them. CDR3 length equals 17 residues. The CDR3 is CASSPLGRGSSTDTQYF. The CDR3 coding sequence is TGCGCCAGCAGCCCCCTAGGGCGGGGATCTAGCACAGATACGCAGTATTTT.

The rearrangement links TRBV4-1 to TRBJ1-6; D is unresolved. V was cut by 2 bases and J by 10 bases, with 15 bases left in between. Germline V gives CDR1 MGHRA, CDR2 YSYEKL. This CDR3 is 15 amino acids long. The DNA of the CDR3 is TGCGCCAGCAGCCAAACTCCGGGGATGATATCACCCCTCCACTTT. Protein: CASSQTPGMISPLHF.

The genes are TRBV19 and TRBJ2-2, with 14 bases lining up with TRBD2. Per the germline V gene, CDR1 is LNHDA and CDR2 is SQIVND (reference sequence). This CDR3 spans 15 amino acids. V trimming: 9 bases; J trimming: 6 bases; junction bases outside the gene matches: 6. In DNA, the CDR3 is TGTGCCAGCACCGGACTAGCGGGGGGACCCGGGGAGCTGTTTTTT. It is translated as CASTGLAGGPGELFF.

The chain has TRBV28 and TRBJ2-5; 11 bases align to TRBD2. V dropped 6 bases and J dropped 9; count of bases not matched to a gene: 6. The germline V gene has CDR1 MDHEN and CDR2 SYDVKM. There are 13 residues in the CDR3. The CDR3 is CASRTSGAMAQYF. The DNA of the CDR3 is TGTGCCAGCAGGACTAGCGGGGCTATGGCCCAGTACTTC. The full variable domain, with the rest looked up from reference TRBV28 and TRBJ2-5, is DVKVTQSSRYLVKRTGEKVFLECVQDMDHENMFWYRQDPGLGLRLIYFSYDVKMKEKGDIPEGYSVSREKKERFSLILESASTNQTSMYLCASRTSGAMAQYFGPGTRLLVL.

This chain links TRBV7-2 with TRBJ1-6, with 7 bases lining up with TRBD1. Germline trimming cut 4 bases from V and 9 bases from J; bases unmatched to any gene: 15. The length of the CDR3 is 17 residues. Germline-derived CDR1 and CDR2 are SGHTA and FQGNSA. The CDR3 sequence: CASSSPPGTARLSPLHF. CDR3 sequence (DNA): TGTGCCAGCAGCTCTCCGCCCGGGACAGCGCGCCTTTCACCCCTCCACTTT.

The rearrangement joins TRBV11-2 to TRBJ2-6; D is undetermined. V dropped 8 bases and J dropped 1 base, with 6 bases sitting between them. Germline-derived CDR1 and CDR2 are SGHAT and FQNNGV. The CDR3 sequence is 13 residues long. The CDR3 DNA is TGTGCCAGCGCCCCTTCTGGGGCCAACGTCCTGACTTTC. As protein: CASAPSGANVLTF.

The rearrangement uses TRBV6-4 and TRBJ2-1; TRBD2 agrees at 11 bases. This CDR3 is 15 amino acids long. With V trimmed by 3 bases and J by 6 bases, 4 bases remained unmatched. Germline CDR1 is MRHNA and CDR2 is SNTAGT. The CDR3 sequence is CASSEISGGANEQFF. The CDR3 nucleotides are TGTGCCAGCAGTGAAATTAGCGGGGGGGCCAATGAGCAGTTCTTC.

In its sample, this clone was seen once. The CDR3 DNA reads TGTGCCAGCAGCCCCCGTCTACCAGCGGTACACACCGGGGAGCTGTTTTTT. Translated, it gives CASSPRLPAVHTGELFF. The V and J genes are TRBV7-9 and TRBJ2-2; D possibly corresponds to TRBD2 (5 bases). CDR1 is SEHNR, CDR2 FQNEAQ, per germline (reference sequence). The V gene lost 5 bases and the J gene lost 3 bases, with 19 bases spanning the gap. This CDR3 comprises 17 residues.